The 22 T cell receptor beta chains below were found in one sample sequenced in a study of shared clonotypes between healthy human individuals. Repertoires were generated with immunoSEQ multiplex PCR, while TCRdb's copy carries only in-frame clones and drops some. This sample has more than 2,000,000 clones, with approximately 93% found just once. The sample was naive CD4+ T cells from PBMCs. Indicated subset: CD45RA+ positively selected. The source of these receptors is a man between 18 and 29 years old in good health. Some clones in this sample may be carry-over from other donors' samples.

The chain is built from TRBV6-5 and TRBJ2-5; the D gene is possibly TRBD1 (6 bases). The CDR3 contains 14 residues. V was clipped by 5 bases and J by 2 bases, with 12 bases between them. The germline V gene encodes CDR1 MNHEY and CDR2 SVGAGI. This CDR3 is CASSTTGIQETQYF. The CDR3 DNA is TGTGCCAGCAGTACCACAGGGATACAAGAGACCCAGTACTTC.

Comment on this clone: The sample carries other DNA sequences with the same CDR3. The chain is built from TRBV2 and TRBJ1-4, with 9 bases identical to TRBD1. With 3 bases clipped from V and 8 bases from J, the junction kept 4 bases outside the gene matches. There are 14 residues in the CDR3. Germline V gives CDR1 SNHLY, CDR2 FYNNEI. CDR3 sequence: CASSEGTGREKLFF. As DNA, the CDR3 is TGTGCCAGCAGTGAGGGGACAGGGAGGGAAAAACTGTTTTTT.

This rearrangement joins TRBV6-1 to TRBJ1-4; D is unclear. V dropped 2 bases and J dropped 8 bases, with 6 bases sitting between them. Germline CDR1 MNHNS, CDR2 SASEGT. The CDR3 covers 12 residues. The CDR3 sequence is CASSEINEKLFF. CDR3 coding DNA: TGTGCCAGCAGTGAAATTAACGAAAAACTGTTTTTT.

The chain employs TRBV5-4 and TRBJ2-6, with D tentatively TRBD1 or TRBD2 (5 bases each). Germline lookup yields CDR1 SGHNT and CDR2 YYREEE (reference sequence). Trimming took off 5 bases at V and 0 bases at J, with 15 bases between the two ends. The CDR3 is 17 amino acids. CDR3 loop: CASSPGTGNSGANVLTF. DNA for the CDR3: TGTGCCAGCAGTCCTGGGACCGGAAACTCTGGGGCCAACGTCCTGACTTTC.

The chain joins TRBV14 to TRBJ2-3; TRBD2 agrees at 9 bases. CDR3 length: 16 amino acids. V was clipped by 2 bases and J by 2 bases; unmatched bases: 5. The V gene's germline CDR1 is SGHDN and CDR2 FVKESK. Here the CDR3 reads CASSQTSGHLTDTQYF. In DNA, the CDR3 is TGTGCCAGCAGCCAAACTAGCGGGCACCTCACAGATACGCAGTATTTT.

The chain is built from TRBV6-1 and TRBJ2-7; 8 bases are shared with TRBD1. The CDR3 consists of 15 residues. V trimming: 2 bases; J trimming: 6 bases; junction bases outside the gene matches: 9. The germline V gene has CDR1 MNHNS and CDR2 SASEGT. Here the CDR3 reads CASSERAGGRSEQYF. The CDR3 DNA sequence: TGTGCCAGCAGTGAACGTGCAGGGGGCAGGAGCGAGCAGTACTTC.

V usage is TRBV5-1 and J usage is TRBJ2-5; 8 nucleotides agree with TRBD2. The CDR3 is 15 residues long. The germline gives CDR1 SGHRS, CDR2 YFSETQ. V dropped 3 bases and J dropped 1; count of bases not matched to a gene: 5. The CDR3 nucleotides read TGCGCCAGCAGCTGGGTAGCGGGAACCCAAGAGACCCAGTACTTC. Its translation is CASSWVAGTQETQYF.

V and J are TRBV6-5 and TRBJ1-2, with D possibly TRBD1 on 6 matching bases. Trimming took 4 bases from V and 6 from J, leaving 18 bases between them. This CDR3 spans 15 amino acids. Germline V gives CDR1 MNHEY, CDR2 SVGAGI. Here the CDR3 DNA reads TGTGCCAGCAGTTCTACCGACAGGACCAGGCATGGCTACACCTTC. Protein product: CASSSTDRTRHGYTF.

The chain has TRBV5-4 and TRBJ1-3, with D possibly matching TRBD1 (6 bases). Germline V gives CDR1 SGHNT, CDR2 YYREEE (reference sequence). The V gene lost 0 bases and the J gene lost 0 bases, with 16 bases spanning the gap. The CDR3 covers 18 residues. CDR3 DNA sequence: TGTGCCAGCAGCTTGGGTTCGCGACAGGAGAACTCTGGAAACACCATATATTTT. Protein product: CASSLGSRQENSGNTIYF.

This chain joins TRBV6-5 and TRBJ2-7, with 10 bases matching TRBD1. The germline gives CDR1 MNHEY, CDR2 SVGAGI. After removal of 7 bases from V and 7 bases from J, the junction contained 10 bases not matched to a gene. The CDR3 runs to 14 residues. CDR3 in amino acids: CASKTGQGVLEQYF. In DNA, the CDR3 is TGTGCCAGCAAAACAGGACAGGGGGTATTAGAGCAGTACTTC.

The chain uses TRBV2 and TRBJ2-1; tentatively, D is TRBD2 (5 bases). Germline V gene sequence: CDR1 SNHLY, CDR2 FYNNEI. The CDR3 covers 16 residues. V gave up 2 bases and J gave up 3 bases, with 14 bases separating them. For the CDR3, the DNA is TGTGCCAGCAGTGAAAACAGCGGCCACCACTACAATGAGCAGTTCTTC. Protein: CASSENSGHHYNEQFF. The full variable domain, completed using reference TRBV2 and TRBJ2-1, is EPEVTQTPSHQVTQMGQEVILRCVPISNHLYFYWYRQILGQKVEFLVSFYNNEISEKSEIFDDQFSVERPDGSNFTLKIRSTKLEDSAMYFCASSENSGHHYNEQFFGPGTRLTVL.

This clone was seen just once. The V gene is TRBV5-4, the J gene TRBJ2-7, with 7 positions matching TRBD2. The CDR3 covers 15 residues. The germline gives CDR1 SGHNT, CDR2 YYREEE (reference sequence). V trimming: 2 bases; J trimming: 3 bases; junction bases outside the gene matches: 8. The CDR3 DNA reads as TGTGCCAGCAGCTTTCTGGGCGGGAGTAACTACGAGCAGTACTTC. Translation: CASSFLGGSNYEQYF.

Only a few counts were recorded for this clone. J is TRBJ1-5 and V is TRBV2; D remains ambiguous. Trimming shortened V by 7 bases and J by 0 bases, and 10 bases separated the two germline ends. The CDR3 runs to 14 residues. Per germline, CDR1 SNHLY and CDR2 FYNNEI. The CDR3 DNA follows: TGTGCCAGCAATTTGCCTTATAGCAATCAGCCCCAGCATTTT. Translated: CASNLPYSNQPQHF.

This clone was observed a few times. The V gene is TRBV5-1, the J gene TRBJ2-7; 7 nucleotides match TRBD2. Germline CDR1 and CDR2: SGHRS and YFSETQ. Trimming at V came to 4 bases and at J to 2 bases, leaving 9 bases not matched to a gene. The CDR3 length is 15 residues. CDR3 region: CASSPTGAGTYEQYF. The CDR3 DNA follows: TGCGCCAGCAGCCCTACTGGAGCGGGGACCTACGAGCAGTACTTC. Full variable domain (missing parts from reference TRBV5-1 and TRBJ2-7): KAGVTQTPRYLIKTRGQQVTLSCSPISGHRSVSWYQQTPGQGLQFLFEYFSETQRNKGNFPGRFSGRQFSNSRSEMNVSTLELGDSALYLCASSPTGAGTYEQYFGPGTRLTVT.

The chain is built from TRBV7-2 and TRBJ2-3; D not certain. The CDR3 runs to 16 residues. Trimming took off 1 base at V and 1 base at J, with 12 bases between the two ends. Germline CDR1 and CDR2: SGHTA and FQGNSA. This CDR3 reads CASSLEFGTGTDTQYF. In nucleotides, the CDR3 is TGTGCCAGCAGCTTAGAATTTGGTACTGGCACAGATACGCAGTATTTT.

The genes are TRBV9 and TRBJ2-3, with 15 nucleotides matching TRBD2. Trimming took 2 bases from V and 2 from J; bases not matched to a gene: 6. The CDR3 has 18 residues. The germline V gene has CDR1 SGDLS and CDR2 YYNGEE. CDR3 bases: TGTGCCAGCAGCGTCGGGACTAGCGGGAGGAGAGACACAGATACGCAGTATTTT. Residues: CASSVGTSGRRDTDTQYF.

The V and J genes are TRBV7-6 and TRBJ1-2, with 8 bases that match TRBD1. V was clipped by 3 bases and J by 7 bases; unmatched bases: 7. CDR3 size: 14 residues. Germline V lookup: CDR1 SGHVS, CDR2 FNYEAQ. The CDR3 loop is CASSLAGGEGGYTF. The CDR3 DNA is TGTGCCAGCAGCTTGGCAGGGGGCGAAGGTGGCTACACCTTC.

This clone was seen only once. The chain joins TRBV18 to TRBJ1-4; TRBD1 is a possible D gene (5 bases). Germline-derived CDR1 and CDR2 are KGHSH and LQKENI. V was shortened by 3 bases and J by 7 bases, with 15 bases between the two germline ends. The CDR3 loop spans 15 amino acids. The CDR3 loop reads CASSPSGTIGEKLFF. The CDR3 DNA reads TGTGCCAGCTCACCCTCCGGGACTATCGGTGAAAAACTGTTTTTT.

The chain links TRBV14 to TRBJ2-1; the match to TRBD2 covers 9 bases. This CDR3 is built from 17 residues. The V and J ends lost 1 base and 2 bases, in that order; junction bases with no gene match: 6. Looked up from germline, CDR1 is SGHDN and CDR2 is FVKESK. For the CDR3, the DNA is TGTGCCAGCAGCCAAGTCGGACTAGCGCTACCCTACAATGAGCAGTTCTTC. Residues: CASSQVGLALPYNEQFF.

The V gene is TRBV20-1, the J gene TRBJ2-3; D possibly corresponds to TRBD1 (5 bases). The CDR3 is made up of 10 amino acids. CDR1 and CDR2 from the germline V gene are DFQATT and SNEGSKA (reference sequence). The germline V and J ends were trimmed by 7 bases and 6 bases, with 8 bases remaining between them. The CDR3 nucleotides read TGCAGTGTCAGGGTCGATACGCAGTATTTT. Translating it yields CSVRVDTQYF.

The chain combines TRBV12-5 with TRBJ1-1; the D gene is possibly TRBD1 (5 bases). The CDR3 totals 13 residues. Between the trimmed V and J ends, which lost 5 bases and 3 bases, there was a span of 10 bases. Germline CDR1 reads LGHNT; CDR2 reads FRNRAP. This CDR3 is CASGLQGYTEAFF. The CDR3, as DNA: TGTGCTAGTGGTCTGCAGGGCTACACTGAAGCTTTCTTT.

The CDR3 spells CASSLRRTANNQPQHF. The CDR3 DNA follows: TGTGCCAGCAGTCTCCGGAGGACAGCCAACAATCAGCCCCAGCATTTT. The chain carries TRBV27 and TRBJ1-5, with D maybe TRBD1 (6 bases). Trimming cost V 5 bases and J 3 bases, with 17 bases left between them. The CDR3 is made up of 16 amino acids. From germline, CDR1 is MNHEY and CDR2 SMNVEV (reference sequence).